A single sample gave rise to the 27 T cell receptor beta chains below, sequenced in a study of Ad26.COV2.S vaccination and SARS-CoV-2 variants. Assay: immunoSEQ multiplex PCR; the TCRdb copy retains only in-frame clones and omits some. The repertoire consists of 180,000 or so clones, with around nine tenths occurring once and the leading ten covering more than 4.5%. The sample was peripheral blood, taken after recovery from COVID-19. Every receptor here comes from a human donor who had recovered from COVID-19.

This chain links TRBV7-8 with TRBJ2-1; D might be TRBD1 or TRBD2, each matching 6 bases. Trimming left V 2 bases short and J 12 bases short, with 20 bases between. CDR1 and CDR2 from the germline V gene are SGHVS and FQNEAQ. This CDR3 contains 15 residues. CDR3 coding DNA: TGTGCCAGCAGCTTACGACCAGGGGAGGATGCCCCGCAGTTCTTC. It translates to CASSLRPGEDAPQFF.

This chain joins TRBV4-2 and TRBJ2-1; 8 positions agree with TRBD2. V lost 0 bases to trimming and J lost 6 bases; unmatched junction nucleotides: 7. The CDR3 totals 16 residues. Germline V gives CDR1 LGHNA, CDR2 YNFKEQ. For the CDR3, the DNA is TGTGCCAGCAGCCAAGATCGGACGGGGGGGCGCAATGAGCAGTTCTTC. This translates into CASSQDRTGGRNEQFF.

The CDR3 bases are TGTGCCAGCAGCCCCCAGGTTGTGACACAAGAGACCCAGTACTTC. Amino acids: CASSPQVVTQETQYF. The rearrangement links TRBV7-6 to TRBJ2-5, with D hard to call. The CDR3 runs 15 residues. V lost 5 bases to trimming and J lost 2 bases, with 15 bases between them. The germline CDR1 and CDR2 sequences are SGHVS and FNYEAQ.

The chain recombines TRBV15 with TRBJ2-7; no definite D call. The CDR3 is made up of 16 amino acids. Germline V gene sequence: CDR1 LNHNV, CDR2 YYDKDF (reference sequence). Trimming removed 0 bases from V and 0 bases from J, with 12 bases in between. In DNA form, the CDR3 reads TGTGCCACCAGCAGAGATTATTGGGCCAGCTCCTACGAGCAGTACTTC. Translating gives CATSRDYWASSYEQYF.

For the CDR3, the DNA is TGCGCCAGCAGCTGGGGACAGGGGGGGCAAGAGACCCAGTACTTC. Protein sequence: CASSWGQGGQETQYF. The chain employs TRBV5-1 and TRBJ2-5, with TRBD1 matching over 11 bases. J lost 2 bases, V lost 3 bases, and 3 bases had no gene match. The germline CDR1 and CDR2 sequences are SGHRS and YFSETQ. The CDR3 length is 15 residues.

The V gene is TRBV7-6, the J gene TRBJ1-1, with unresolved D. The CDR3 runs to 15 residues. V was pared by 5 bases and J by 0 bases, with 13 bases between. CDR1 and CDR2 from the germline V gene are SGHVS and FNYEAQ. The CDR3 sequence: CASSPPGFMNTEAFF. The DNA for the CDR3 is TGTGCCAGCAGCCCCCCGGGATTCATGAACACTGAAGCTTTCTTT. Full variable domain (outside the CDR3, taken from reference TRBV7-6 and TRBJ1-1): GAGVSQSPRYKVTKRGQDVALRCDPISGHVSLYWYRQALGQGPEFLTYFNYEAQQDKSGLPNDRFSAERPEGSISTLTIQRTEQRDSAMYRCASSPPGFMNTEAFFGQGTRLTVV.

The chain joins TRBV6-1 to TRBJ2-3; D may be TRBD2 (6 bases). The CDR3 spans 16 residues. V shed 2 bases and J shed 2 bases, with 14 bases lying between them. CDR1 and CDR2 from the germline V gene are MNHNS and SASEGT. CDR3 protein: CASSESKRVNTDTQYF. CDR3 DNA sequence: TGTGCCAGCAGTGAATCGAAGCGGGTGAACACAGATACGCAGTATTTT.

The V and J genes are TRBV7-8 and TRBJ2-1, with D perhaps assigned TRBD1 or TRBD2 (5 bases each). Per the germline V gene, CDR1 is SGHVS and CDR2 is FQNEAQ. V gave up 0 bases and J gave up 4 bases, with 13 bases separating them. The CDR3 extends over 16 amino acids. The CDR3 loop is CASSLAVPGSYNEQFF. CDR3 coding DNA: TGTGCCAGCAGCTTAGCGGTCCCAGGGAGTTACAATGAGCAGTTCTTC.

V usage is TRBV27 and J usage is TRBJ1-6; D is ambiguous. This CDR3 comprises 14 residues. Trimming pared 10 bases from V and 9 bases from J, leaving 19 bases between. Germline CDR1 is MNHEY and CDR2 is SMNVEV (reference sequence). CDR3 DNA sequence: TGTGCCACCGGAACCCGGAGGGAATTTTCACCCCTCCACTTT. It yields the protein CATGTRREFSPLHF.

The chain uses TRBV2 and TRBJ1-5; a weak D match, TRBD1 (5 bases). Trimming removed 4 bases at V and 0 bases at J, with 10 bases between. CDR3 size: 15 residues. Germline CDR1 is SNHLY and CDR2 is FYNNEI. The CDR3 loop reads CASSGKGYSNQPQHF. As DNA, the CDR3 is TGTGCCAGCAGTGGCAAGGGGTATAGCAATCAGCCCCAGCATTTT.

The CDR3 spells CASSTYEQYF. The CDR3 DNA reads as TGTGCCAGCAGTACCTACGAGCAGTACTTC. This sequence joins TRBV6-5 and TRBJ2-7; D ambiguous. This CDR3 region has 10 residues. The germline V gene encodes CDR1 MNHEY and CDR2 SVGAGI. With 5 bases removed from V and 2 bases from J, the gap between germline ends came to 1 base.

This clone came up a few times. The chain couples TRBV7-9 to TRBJ1-1; possibly TRBD1 for D (6 bases). From germline, CDR1 is SEHNR and CDR2 FQNEAQ (reference sequence). The CDR3 consists of 13 residues. Trimming took off 5 bases at V and 5 bases at J, with 12 bases between the two ends. For the CDR3, the DNA is TGTGCCAGCAGCACGGACAGCGGGACTGAAGCTTTCTTT. It specifies CASSTDSGTEAFF.

Only one count was recorded for this clone. The chain has TRBV19 and TRBJ2-7; D is undetermined. Germline-derived CDR1 and CDR2 are LNHDA and SQIVND (reference sequence). This CDR3 has 11 amino acids. Between the trimmed V and J ends, which lost 9 bases and 6 bases, there was a span of 12 bases. The CDR3 reads CASGVGFEQYF. The CDR3 nucleotides read TGTGCCAGCGGCGTGGGGTTCGAGCAGTACTTC.

This sequence joins TRBV15 and TRBJ1-4; no clear D. The CDR3 sequence is 14 residues long. Germline V gene sequence: CDR1 LNHNV, CDR2 YYDKDF (reference sequence). The germline V and J ends were trimmed by 5 bases and 1 base, with 8 bases remaining between them. The CDR3 DNA is TGTGCCACCAGCGGCCGGGGAACTAATGAAAAACTGTTTTTT. It specifies CATSGRGTNEKLFF.

The chain recombines TRBV11-2 with TRBJ2-7, with 8 nucleotides matching TRBD1. The germline CDR1 and CDR2 sequences are SGHAT and FQNNGV. The CDR3 length is 16 residues. V lost 6 bases and J lost 5; bases outside the gene matches: 15. This CDR3 is CASRGPNWDRIDEQYF. CDR3 DNA: TGTGCCAGCAGGGGCCCCAATTGGGACAGGATAGACGAGCAGTACTTC.

Notes on this clone: Mismatch with germline at one junction end may stem from a read error. The V and J genes are TRBV7-7 and TRBJ2-3; D call uncertain. Germline values: CDR1 SSHAT, CDR2 FNYEAQ (reference sequence). CDR3 length: 15 amino acids. The CDR3 here is CASSLGIGSTDTQYF. CDR3 sequence (DNA): TGTGCTAGCAGCTTAGGAATAGGGAGCACAGATACGCAGTATTTT.

The J gene is TRBJ2-1, the V gene TRBV19; tentatively, D is TRBD2 (5 bases). Trimming cost V 3 bases and J 0 bases, with 9 bases left between them. This CDR3 has 15 amino acids. Per germline, CDR1 LNHDA and CDR2 SQIVND (reference sequence). The CDR3 reads CASSMVGDSYNEQFF. The CDR3 nucleotides read TGTGCCAGTAGTATGGTCGGGGACTCCTACAATGAGCAGTTCTTC.

This chain links TRBV7-2 with TRBJ2-5; 8 bases align to TRBD2. Germline trimming cut 4 bases from V and 2 bases from J; bases unmatched to any gene: 12. The CDR3 covers 17 residues. The germline gives CDR1 SGHTA, CDR2 FQGNSA. The CDR3 loop is CASSSFPRGGWQETQYF. The CDR3 DNA follows: TGTGCCAGCAGCTCATTCCCTCGGGGGGGATGGCAAGAGACCCAGTACTTC.

This sequence joins TRBV6-6 and TRBJ1-1; D may be TRBD1 (6 bases). V was pared by 10 bases and J by 2 bases, with 20 bases between. Germline CDR1 and CDR2: MNHNY and SVGAGI (reference sequence). The CDR3 is 15 residues long. Here the CDR3 DNA reads TGTGCCACCACCAGGGGTTGGGGTTTTAACACTGAAGCTTTCTTT. Translated, it gives CATTRGWGFNTEAFF.

The chain recombines TRBV5-1 with TRBJ2-3, with TRBD1 as a possible D gene (6 bases). Germline V CDR1 and CDR2: SGHRS, YFSETQ. V lost 0 bases and J lost 4, with 12 bases in between. The CDR3 contains 15 residues. Here the CDR3 reads CASSLVSGAADTQYF. Written as DNA, the CDR3 is TGCGCCAGCAGCTTGGTGTCAGGGGCCGCAGATACGCAGTATTTT.

V is TRBV3-1 (or the pseudogene TRBV3-2) and J is TRBJ1-1; weak D call: TRBD1 (6 bases). The V end was cut by 4 bases, the J end by 10 bases, with 19 bases between. The CDR3 sequence is 14 residues long. In germline, CDR1 is LGHDT, CDR2 YNNKEL (reference sequence). CDR3: CASSPPSGRGAAFF. The DNA for the CDR3 is TGTGCCAGCAGCCCTCCGAGCGGGCGGGGGGCAGCTTTCTTT.

The chain couples TRBV12-3 or TRBV12-4 to TRBJ2-2, with D possibly being TRBD1 (5 bases). The CDR3 consists of 13 residues. With 6 bases removed from V and 9 bases from J, the gap between germline ends came to 14 bases. CDR3 coding DNA: TGTGCCAGCAGAACGAGGAGACAGAGGGAGCTGTTTTTT. Translated, it gives CASRTRRQRELFF.

The chain links TRBV6-5 to TRBJ2-1; D gene ambiguous. Trimming took 10 bases from V and 4 from J, leaving 8 bases between them. CDR1 MNHEY and CDR2 SVGAGI come from the germline V gene. The CDR3 runs 11 residues. The CDR3, as DNA: TGTGCCATGCAGATTTACAATGAGCAGTTCTTC. Protein: CAMQIYNEQFF.

The sample holds a few counts of this clone. The rearrangement uses TRBV18 and TRBJ1-1; possibly TRBD1 for D (6 bases). Trimming removed 3 bases at V and 2 bases at J, with 13 bases between. CDR3 length: 15 amino acids. The germline V gene has CDR1 KGHSH and CDR2 LQKENI. The DNA for the CDR3 is TGTGCCAGCTCACCCGGGGGACAATATAACACTGAAGCTTTCTTT. It encodes CASSPGGQYNTEAFF.

The chain couples TRBV9 to TRBJ2-2, with D perhaps matching TRBD1 (6 bases). Germline CDR1 and CDR2: SGDLS and YYNGEE. With 3 bases removed from V and 10 bases from J, the gap between germline ends came to 10 bases. This CDR3 region has 12 residues. CDR3 in DNA: TGTGCCAGCAGCGCCCGGGACAAGGAGCTGTTTTTT. Its translation: CASSARDKELFF.

V usage is TRBV4-2 and J usage is TRBJ2-2; D possibly matches TRBD1 or TRBD2 (7 bases each). Germline-derived CDR1 and CDR2 are LGHNA and YNFKEQ. The CDR3 totals 17 residues. V lost 5 bases to trimming and J lost 2 bases, with 18 bases between them. CDR3 DNA: TGTGCCAGCAGCTCGGAGGGGAGGGGGCTTAACACCGGGGAGCTGTTTTTT. This encodes CASSSEGRGLNTGELFF.

J is TRBJ1-2 and V is TRBV30; 9 bases agree with TRBD1. The V gene end was trimmed by 1 base and the J gene end by 4 bases; junction bases not matched to a gene: 7. The CDR3 has 15 residues. Per the germline V gene, CDR1 is GTSNPN and CDR2 is SVGIG (reference sequence). The CDR3: CAWSALTGGGYGYTF. The CDR3 DNA sequence: TGTGCCTGGAGTGCCCTCACAGGGGGCGGCTATGGCTACACCTTC.